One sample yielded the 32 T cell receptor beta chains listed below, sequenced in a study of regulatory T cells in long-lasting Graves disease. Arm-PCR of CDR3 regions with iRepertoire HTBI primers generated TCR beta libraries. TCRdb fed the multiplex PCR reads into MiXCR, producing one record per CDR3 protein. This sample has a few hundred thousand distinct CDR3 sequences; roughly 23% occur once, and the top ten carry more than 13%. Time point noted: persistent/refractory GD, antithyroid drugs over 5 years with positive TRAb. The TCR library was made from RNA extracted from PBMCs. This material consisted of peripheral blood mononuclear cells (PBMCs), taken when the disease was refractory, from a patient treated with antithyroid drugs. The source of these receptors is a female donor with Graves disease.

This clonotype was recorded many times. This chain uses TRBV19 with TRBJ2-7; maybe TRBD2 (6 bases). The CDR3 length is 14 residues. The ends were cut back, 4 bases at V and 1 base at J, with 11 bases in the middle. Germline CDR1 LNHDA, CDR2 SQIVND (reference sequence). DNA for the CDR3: TGTGCCAGTAGTAAGTCGGGAGTGTCCTACGAGCAGTACTTC. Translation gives CASSKSGVSYEQYF. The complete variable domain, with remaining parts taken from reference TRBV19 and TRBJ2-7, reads DGGITQSPKYLFRKEGQNVTLSCEQNLNHDAMYWYRQDPGQGLRLIYYSQIVNDFQKGDIAEGYSVSREKKESFPLTVTSAQKNPTAFYLCASSKSGVSYEQYFGPGTRLTVT.

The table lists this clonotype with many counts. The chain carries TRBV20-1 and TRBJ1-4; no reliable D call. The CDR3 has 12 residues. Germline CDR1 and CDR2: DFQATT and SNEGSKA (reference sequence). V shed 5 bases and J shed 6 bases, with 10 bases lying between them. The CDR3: CSAAGEDEKLFF. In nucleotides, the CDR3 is TGCAGTGCTGCCGGGGAAGATGAAAAACTGTTTTTT.

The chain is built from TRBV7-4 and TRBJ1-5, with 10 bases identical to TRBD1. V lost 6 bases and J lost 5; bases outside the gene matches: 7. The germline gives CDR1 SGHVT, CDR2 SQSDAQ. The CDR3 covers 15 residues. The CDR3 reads CASSLTGGQHQPQHF. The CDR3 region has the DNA TGTGCCAGCAGTCTGACAGGGGGCCAGCATCAGCCCCAGCATTTT.

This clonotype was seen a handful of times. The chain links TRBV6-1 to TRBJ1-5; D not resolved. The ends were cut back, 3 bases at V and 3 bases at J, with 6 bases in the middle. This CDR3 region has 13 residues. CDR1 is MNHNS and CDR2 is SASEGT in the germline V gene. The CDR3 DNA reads TGTGCCAGCAGTGATGGGGACAATCAGCCCCAGCATTTT. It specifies CASSDGDNQPQHF.

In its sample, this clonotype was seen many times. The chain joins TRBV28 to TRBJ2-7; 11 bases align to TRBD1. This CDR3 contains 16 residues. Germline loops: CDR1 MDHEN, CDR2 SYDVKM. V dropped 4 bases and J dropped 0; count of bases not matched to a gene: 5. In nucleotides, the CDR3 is TGTGCCAGCAGTTCCGGGACAGGGGGAGTCTCCTACGAGCAGTACTTC. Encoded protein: CASSSGTGGVSYEQYF. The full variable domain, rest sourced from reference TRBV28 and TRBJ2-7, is DVKVTQSSRYLVKRTGEKVFLECVQDMDHENMFWYRQDPGLGLRLIYFSYDVKMKEKGDIPEGYSVSREKKERFSLILESASTNQTSMYLCASSSGTGGVSYEQYFGPGTRLTVT.

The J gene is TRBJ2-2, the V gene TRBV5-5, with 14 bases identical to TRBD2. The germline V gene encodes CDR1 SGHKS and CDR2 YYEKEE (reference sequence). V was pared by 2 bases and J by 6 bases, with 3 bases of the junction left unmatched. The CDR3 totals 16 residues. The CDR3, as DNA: TGTGCCAGCAGCTTACCGGGACTAGCGGGAGCCGGGGAGCTGTTTTTT. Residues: CASSLPGLAGAGELFF.

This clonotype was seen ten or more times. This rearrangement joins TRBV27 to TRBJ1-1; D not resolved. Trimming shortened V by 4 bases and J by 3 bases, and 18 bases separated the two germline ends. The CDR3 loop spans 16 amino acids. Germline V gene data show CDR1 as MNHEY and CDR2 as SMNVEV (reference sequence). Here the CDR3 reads CASSSSHLRRDTEAFF. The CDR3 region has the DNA TGTGCCAGCAGTTCATCCCATCTCAGGAGGGACACTGAAGCTTTCTTT.

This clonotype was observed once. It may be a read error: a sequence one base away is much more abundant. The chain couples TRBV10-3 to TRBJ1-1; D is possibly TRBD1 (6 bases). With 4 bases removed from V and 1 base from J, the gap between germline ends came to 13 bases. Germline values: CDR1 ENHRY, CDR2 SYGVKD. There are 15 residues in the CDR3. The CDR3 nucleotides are TGTGCCATCAGTGGGGCACTAGGGGGGAACACTGAAGCTTTCTTT. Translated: CAISGALGGNTEAFF.

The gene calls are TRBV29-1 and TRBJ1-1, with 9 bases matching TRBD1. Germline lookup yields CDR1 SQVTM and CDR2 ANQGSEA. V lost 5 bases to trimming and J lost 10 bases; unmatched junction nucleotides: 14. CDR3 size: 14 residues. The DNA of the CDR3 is TGCAGCGTTTCACCGGGACAGGGCGAGTCTGGAGCTTTCTTT. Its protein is CSVSPGQGESGAFF.

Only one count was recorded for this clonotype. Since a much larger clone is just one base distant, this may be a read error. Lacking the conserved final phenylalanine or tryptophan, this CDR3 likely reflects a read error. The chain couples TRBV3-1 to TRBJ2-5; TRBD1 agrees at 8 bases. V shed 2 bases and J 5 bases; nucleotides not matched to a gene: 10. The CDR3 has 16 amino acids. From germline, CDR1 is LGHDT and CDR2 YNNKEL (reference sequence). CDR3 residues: CASSQPLGRDRETQYS. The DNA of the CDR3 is TGTGCCAGCAGCCAACCCCTCGGCAGGGACAGGGAGACCCAGTACTCC.

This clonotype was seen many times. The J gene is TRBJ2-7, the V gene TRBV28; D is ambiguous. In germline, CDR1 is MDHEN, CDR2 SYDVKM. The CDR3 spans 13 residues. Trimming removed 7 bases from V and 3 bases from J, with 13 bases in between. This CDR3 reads CASMGGEDYEQYF. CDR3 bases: TGTGCCAGCATGGGTGGCGAAGACTACGAGCAGTACTTC. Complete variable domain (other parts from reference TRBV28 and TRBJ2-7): DVKVTQSSRYLVKRTGEKVFLECVQDMDHENMFWYRQDPGLGLRLIYFSYDVKMKEKGDIPEGYSVSREKKERFSLILESASTNQTSMYLCASMGGEDYEQYFGPGTRLTVT.

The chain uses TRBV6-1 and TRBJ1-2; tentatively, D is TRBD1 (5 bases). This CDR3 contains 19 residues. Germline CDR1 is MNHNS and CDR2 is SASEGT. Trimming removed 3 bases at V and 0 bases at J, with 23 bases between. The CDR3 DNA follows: TGTGCCAGCAGTGACGCGTACCCAGTTCCAGGGAAATCTAACTATGGCTACACCTTC. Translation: CASSDAYPVPGKSNYGYTF.

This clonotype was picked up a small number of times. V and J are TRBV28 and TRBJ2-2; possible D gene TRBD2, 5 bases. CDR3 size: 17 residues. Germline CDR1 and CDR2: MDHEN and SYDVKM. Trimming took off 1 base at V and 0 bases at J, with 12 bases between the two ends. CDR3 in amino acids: CASSLLAQEANTGELFF. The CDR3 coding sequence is TGTGCCAGCAGTTTATTGGCCCAGGAGGCGAACACCGGGGAGCTGTTTTTT.

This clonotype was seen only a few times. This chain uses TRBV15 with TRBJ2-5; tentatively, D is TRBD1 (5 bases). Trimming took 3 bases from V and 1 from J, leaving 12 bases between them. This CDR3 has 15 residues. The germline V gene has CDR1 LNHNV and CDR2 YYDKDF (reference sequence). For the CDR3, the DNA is TGTGCCACCAGCAGGAAACAGGAGATCCAAGAGACCCAGTACTTC. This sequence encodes CATSRKQEIQETQYF.

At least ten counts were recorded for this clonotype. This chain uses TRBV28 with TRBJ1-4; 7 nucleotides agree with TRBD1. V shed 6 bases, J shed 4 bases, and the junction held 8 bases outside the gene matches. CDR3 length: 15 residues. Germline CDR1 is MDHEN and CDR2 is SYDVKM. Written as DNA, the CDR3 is TGTGCCAGCAGACAGGGACAGTCAATTAATGAAAAACTGTTTTTT. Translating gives CASRQGQSINEKLFF.

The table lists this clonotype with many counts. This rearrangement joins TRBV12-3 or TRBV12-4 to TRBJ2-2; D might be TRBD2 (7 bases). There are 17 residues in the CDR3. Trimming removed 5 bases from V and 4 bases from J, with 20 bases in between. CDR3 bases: TGTGCCAGCAGTAAATTGCGCGGGGGCGCAAGCACCGGGGAGCTGTTTTTT. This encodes CASSKLRGGASTGELFF.

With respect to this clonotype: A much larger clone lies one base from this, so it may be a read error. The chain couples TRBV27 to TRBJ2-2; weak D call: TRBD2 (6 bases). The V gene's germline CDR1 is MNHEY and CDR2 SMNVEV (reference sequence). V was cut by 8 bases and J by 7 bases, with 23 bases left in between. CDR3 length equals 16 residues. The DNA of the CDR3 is TGTGCCAGCGGGTTAGGATTAGCGGAAGCGGGCGGGGAGCTGTTTTTT. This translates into CASGLGLAEAGGELFF.

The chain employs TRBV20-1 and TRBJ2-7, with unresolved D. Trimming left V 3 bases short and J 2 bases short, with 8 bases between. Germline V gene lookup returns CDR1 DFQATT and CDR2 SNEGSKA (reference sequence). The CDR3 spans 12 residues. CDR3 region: CSASRTAYEQYF. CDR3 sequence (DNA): TGCAGTGCTAGTAGGACCGCCTACGAGCAGTACTTC.

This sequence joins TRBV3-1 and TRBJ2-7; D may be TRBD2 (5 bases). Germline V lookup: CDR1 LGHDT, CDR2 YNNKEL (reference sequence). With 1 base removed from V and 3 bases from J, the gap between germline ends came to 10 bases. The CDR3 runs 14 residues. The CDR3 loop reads CASSQGPGYYEQYF. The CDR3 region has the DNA TGTGCCAGCAGCCAAGGCCCGGGATACTACGAGCAGTACTTC.

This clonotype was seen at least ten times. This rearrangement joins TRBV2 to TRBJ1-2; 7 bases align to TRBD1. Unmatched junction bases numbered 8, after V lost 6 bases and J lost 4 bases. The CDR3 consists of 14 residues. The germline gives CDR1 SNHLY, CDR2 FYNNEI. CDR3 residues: CASRQGGSGYGYTF. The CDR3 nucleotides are TGTGCCAGCAGGCAGGGGGGATCCGGCTATGGCTACACCTTC.

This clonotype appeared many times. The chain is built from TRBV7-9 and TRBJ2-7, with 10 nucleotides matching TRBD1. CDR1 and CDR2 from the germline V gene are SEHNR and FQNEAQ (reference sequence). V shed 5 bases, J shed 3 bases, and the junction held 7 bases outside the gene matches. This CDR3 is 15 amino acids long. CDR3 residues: CASSLAGTGVYEQYF. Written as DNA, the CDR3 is TGTGCCAGCAGCCTCGCCGGGACAGGGGTCTACGAGCAGTACTTC.

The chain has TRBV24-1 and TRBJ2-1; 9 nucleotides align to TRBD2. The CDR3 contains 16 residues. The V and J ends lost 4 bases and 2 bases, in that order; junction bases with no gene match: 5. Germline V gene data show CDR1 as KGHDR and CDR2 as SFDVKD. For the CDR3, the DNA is TGTGCCACCAGTGACGAGACTAGCGGTCCCTACAATGAGCAGTTCTTC. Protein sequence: CATSDETSGPYNEQFF.

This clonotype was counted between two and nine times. The CDR3 DNA reads as TGCGCCAGCAGTGAGTTTACATCAAATCAGCCCCAGCATTTT. It is translated as CASSEFTSNQPQHF. The chain recombines TRBV10-2 with TRBJ1-5; D is undetermined. Deletions cut 1 base from V and 4 bases from J, with 8 bases between. This CDR3 has 14 residues. Germline loops: CDR1 WSHSY, CDR2 SAAADI.

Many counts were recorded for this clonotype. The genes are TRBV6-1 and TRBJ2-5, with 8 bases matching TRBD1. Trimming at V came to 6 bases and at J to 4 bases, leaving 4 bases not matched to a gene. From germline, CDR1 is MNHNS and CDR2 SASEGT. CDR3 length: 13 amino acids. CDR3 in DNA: TGTGCCAGCAGCCACGGACAGGGAGAGACCCAGTACTTC. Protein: CASSHGQGETQYF.

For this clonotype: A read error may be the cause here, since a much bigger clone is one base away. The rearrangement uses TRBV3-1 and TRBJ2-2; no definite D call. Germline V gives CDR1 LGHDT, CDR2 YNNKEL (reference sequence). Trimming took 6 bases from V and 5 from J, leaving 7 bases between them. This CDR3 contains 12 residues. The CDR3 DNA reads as TGTGCCAGCAGGGCAGGTACCGGGGAGCTGTTTTTT. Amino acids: CASRAGTGELFF.

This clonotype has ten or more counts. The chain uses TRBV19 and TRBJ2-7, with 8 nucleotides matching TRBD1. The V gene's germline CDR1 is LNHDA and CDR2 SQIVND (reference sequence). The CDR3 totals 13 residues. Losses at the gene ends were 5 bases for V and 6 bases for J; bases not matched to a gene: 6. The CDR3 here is CASSPRTGREQYF. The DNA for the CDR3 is TGTGCCAGTAGTCCCCGGACAGGGCGCGAGCAGTACTTC. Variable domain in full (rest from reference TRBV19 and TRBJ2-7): DGGITQSPKYLFRKEGQNVTLSCEQNLNHDAMYWYRQDPGQGLRLIYYSQIVNDFQKGDIAEGYSVSREKKESFPLTVTSAQKNPTAFYLCASSPRTGREQYFGPGTRLTVT.

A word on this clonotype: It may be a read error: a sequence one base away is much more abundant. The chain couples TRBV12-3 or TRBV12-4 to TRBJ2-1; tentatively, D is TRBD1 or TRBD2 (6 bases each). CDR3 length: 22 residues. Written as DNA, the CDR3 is TGTGCCGGCAGTTTCGCCTACGGAGGGACGGTAGGGCTAGGGGGCTCCTACAATGAGCAGTTCTTC. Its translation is CAGSFAYGGTVGLGGSYNEQFF.

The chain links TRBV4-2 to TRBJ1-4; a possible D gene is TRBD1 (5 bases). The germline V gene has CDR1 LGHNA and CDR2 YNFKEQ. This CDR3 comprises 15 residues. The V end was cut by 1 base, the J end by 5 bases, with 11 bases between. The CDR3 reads CASSQVAGKNEKLFF. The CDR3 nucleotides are TGTGCCAGCAGCCAAGTCGCAGGGAAGAATGAAAAACTGTTTTTT.

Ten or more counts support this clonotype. The CDR3 region is CASSPTGTGNYGYTF. The CDR3, as DNA: TGTGCCAGCAGTCCTACCGGGACAGGGAACTATGGCTACACCTTC. The genes are TRBV27 and TRBJ1-2; 9 nucleotides agree with TRBD1. J gave up 2 bases and V 5 bases, and 6 bases lay outside the gene matches. CDR3 length: 15 amino acids. Germline values: CDR1 MNHEY, CDR2 SMNVEV (reference sequence).

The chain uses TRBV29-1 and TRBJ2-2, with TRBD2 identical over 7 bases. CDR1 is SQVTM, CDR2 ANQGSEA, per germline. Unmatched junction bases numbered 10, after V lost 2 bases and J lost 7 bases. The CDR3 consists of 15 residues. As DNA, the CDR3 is TGCAGCGTTGAACGTGCGCGGGAGTACAGCGGGGAGCTGTTTTTT. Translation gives CSVERAREYSGELFF.

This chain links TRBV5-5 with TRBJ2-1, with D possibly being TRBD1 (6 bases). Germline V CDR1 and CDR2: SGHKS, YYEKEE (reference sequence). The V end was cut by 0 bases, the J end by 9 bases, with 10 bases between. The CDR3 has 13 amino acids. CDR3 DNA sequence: TGTGCCAGCAGCTTGGGGGGCAGGGGTGAGCAGTTCTTC. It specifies CASSLGGRGEQFF.

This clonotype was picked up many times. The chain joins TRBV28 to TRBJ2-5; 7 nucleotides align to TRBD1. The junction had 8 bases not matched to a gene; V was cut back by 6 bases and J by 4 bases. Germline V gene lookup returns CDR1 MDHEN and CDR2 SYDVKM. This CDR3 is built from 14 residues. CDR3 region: CASSPSGQIETQYF. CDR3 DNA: TGTGCCAGCAGCCCCTCGGGACAGATAGAGACCCAGTACTTC.